This TCR beta chain stems from a study of regulatory T cells in long-lasting Graves disease. Libraries of TCR beta came from iRepertoire HTBI primers plus Arm-PCR of CDR3 regions. TCRdb recomputed calls from the multiplex PCR reads with MiXCR, one row per CDR3 protein. The sample carries approximately 390,000 distinct CDR3 sequences, around 15% recorded once. As for time point: newly diagnosed GD, antithyroid drugs for less than 3 months. PBMC RNA was the source of the TCR library. Peripheral blood, about 9 milliliters of it, was drawn into EDTA tubes. The CDR3 totals 16 residues. Germline CDR1 and CDR2: SGHRS and YFSETQ. The V and J ends lost 4 bases and 13 bases respectively, with 24 bases between them. This clonotype has just a few counts. No antigen is known for it. Findings of the study overall: There were preferences for TRBV28, TRBJ1-2 and TRBJ2-5 in persistent disease.

These same records also appear under a second study, on T cells in Graves' hyperthyroidism and ophthalmopathy. That study adds: Stable Graves' hyperthyroidism denoted no ophthalmopathy progression over 18 months. Clonotypes that were expanded in thyroid above 0.001 mostly appeared in blood too.

The source of this sequence is a woman under 30 with Graves disease. Here the sequenced sample was peripheral blood mononuclear cells (PBMCs), taken at new diagnosis, from a patient treated with antithyroid drugs. This sequence joins TRBV5-1 and TRBJ1-6; D gene unclear. The DNA for the CDR3 is TGCGCCAGCAGCCCGGCGGAGTCGGGGAGTGGCGCGCCCCTCCACTTT. Protein product: CASSPAESGSGAPLHF.